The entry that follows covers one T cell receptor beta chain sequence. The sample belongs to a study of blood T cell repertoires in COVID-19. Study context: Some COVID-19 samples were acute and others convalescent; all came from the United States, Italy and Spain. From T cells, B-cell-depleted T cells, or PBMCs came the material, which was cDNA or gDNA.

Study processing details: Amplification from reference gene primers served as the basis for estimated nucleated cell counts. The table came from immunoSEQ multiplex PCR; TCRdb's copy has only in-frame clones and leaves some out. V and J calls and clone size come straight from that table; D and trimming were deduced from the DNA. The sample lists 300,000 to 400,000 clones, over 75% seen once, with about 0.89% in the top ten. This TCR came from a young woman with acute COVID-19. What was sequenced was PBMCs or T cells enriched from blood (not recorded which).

DNA for the CDR3: TGTGCCAGCGGTAGAGAATACACTGAAGCTTTCTTT. Translated: CASGREYTEAFF. This chain joins TRBV12-3 or TRBV12-4 and TRBJ1-1; the D is unclear. V was cut by 8 bases and J by 3 bases, with 10 bases left in between. The CDR3 has 12 residues.